The 2 T cell receptor beta chains below were found in one sample sequenced in a study of T cells in localized non-small cell lung cancer. The method was immunoSEQ multiplex PCR; TCRdb's version includes in-frame clones alone and lacks a portion of them. Of around 90,000 clones listed, around 80% were seen once; the top ten hold about 19%. The source was PBMCs, collected before any cancer treatment. The receptors here all came from a man aged 40 to 70 with stage II squamous cell lung carcinoma.

The CDR3 nucleotides read TGCAGCGTCGAGGGACAGGCGCTCTACAATGAGCAGTTCTTC. This codes for CSVEGQALYNEQFF. V gene TRBV29-1 combines with J gene TRBJ2-1, with TRBD1 matching 8 bases. CDR1 and CDR2 from the germline V gene are SQVTM and ANQGSEA. V dropped 6 bases and J dropped 3; count of bases not matched to a gene: 7. The CDR3 has 14 amino acids.

V gene TRBV6-5 combines with J gene TRBJ2-7; D may correspond to TRBD1 or TRBD2 (6 bases each). Germline V lookup: CDR1 MNHEY, CDR2 SVGAGI. Trimming took 4 bases from V and 2 from J, leaving 18 bases between them. This CDR3 spans 16 amino acids. The CDR3 spells CASSLGGGGQTYEQYF. The CDR3 DNA sequence: TGTGCCAGCAGTTTGGGAGGTGGAGGACAGACCTACGAGCAGTACTTC.